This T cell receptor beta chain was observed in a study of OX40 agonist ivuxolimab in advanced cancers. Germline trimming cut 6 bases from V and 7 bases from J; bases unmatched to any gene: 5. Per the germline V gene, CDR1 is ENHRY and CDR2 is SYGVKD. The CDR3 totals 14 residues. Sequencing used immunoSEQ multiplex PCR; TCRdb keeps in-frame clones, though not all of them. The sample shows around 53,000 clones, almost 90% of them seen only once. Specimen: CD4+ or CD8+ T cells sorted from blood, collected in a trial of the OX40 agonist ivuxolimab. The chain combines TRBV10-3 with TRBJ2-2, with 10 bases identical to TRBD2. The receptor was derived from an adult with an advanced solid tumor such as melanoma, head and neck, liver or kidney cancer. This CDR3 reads CAISGLAENGELFF. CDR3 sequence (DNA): TGTGCCATCAGCGGACTAGCGGAGAACGGGGAGCTGTTTTTT.